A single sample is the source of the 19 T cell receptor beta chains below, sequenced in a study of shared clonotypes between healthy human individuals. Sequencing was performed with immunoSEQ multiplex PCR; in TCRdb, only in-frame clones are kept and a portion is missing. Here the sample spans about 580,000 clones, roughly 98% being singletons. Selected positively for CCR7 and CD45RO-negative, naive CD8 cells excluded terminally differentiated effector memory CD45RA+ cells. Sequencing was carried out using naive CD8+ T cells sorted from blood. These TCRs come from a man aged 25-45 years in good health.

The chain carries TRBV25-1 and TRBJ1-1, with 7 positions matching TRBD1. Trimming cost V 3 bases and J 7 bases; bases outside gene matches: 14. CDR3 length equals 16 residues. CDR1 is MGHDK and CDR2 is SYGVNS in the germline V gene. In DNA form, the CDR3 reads TGTGCCAGCAGTGAGACCCGAGGAACAGGGGTAGGTGAAGCTTTCTTT. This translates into CASSETRGTGVGEAFF.

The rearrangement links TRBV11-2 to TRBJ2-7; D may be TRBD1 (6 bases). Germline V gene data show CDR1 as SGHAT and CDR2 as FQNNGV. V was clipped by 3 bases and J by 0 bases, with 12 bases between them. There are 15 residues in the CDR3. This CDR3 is CASSFLGRGSYEQYF. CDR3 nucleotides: TGTGCCAGCAGCTTTCTGGGCAGGGGCTCCTACGAGCAGTACTTC.

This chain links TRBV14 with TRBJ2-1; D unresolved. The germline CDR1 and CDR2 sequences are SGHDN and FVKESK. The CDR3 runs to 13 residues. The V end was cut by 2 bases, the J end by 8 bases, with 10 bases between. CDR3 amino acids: CASSQLERDEQFF. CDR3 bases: TGTGCCAGCAGCCAACTTGAGAGAGATGAGCAGTTCTTC.

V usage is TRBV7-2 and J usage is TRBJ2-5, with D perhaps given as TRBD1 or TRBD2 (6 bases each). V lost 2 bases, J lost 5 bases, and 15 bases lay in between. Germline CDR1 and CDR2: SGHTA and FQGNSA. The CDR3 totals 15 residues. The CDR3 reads CASSLLTGAGETQYF. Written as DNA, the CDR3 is TGTGCCAGCAGCTTACTTACGGGGGCAGGTGAGACCCAGTACTTC.

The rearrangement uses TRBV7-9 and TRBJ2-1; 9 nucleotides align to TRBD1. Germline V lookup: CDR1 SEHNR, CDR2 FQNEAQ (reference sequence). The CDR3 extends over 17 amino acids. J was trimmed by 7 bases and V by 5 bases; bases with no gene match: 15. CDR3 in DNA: TGTGCCAGCAGCGCCCCTGGTGGGACAGGGACTCGGAATGAGCAGTTCTTC. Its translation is CASSAPGGTGTRNEQFF.

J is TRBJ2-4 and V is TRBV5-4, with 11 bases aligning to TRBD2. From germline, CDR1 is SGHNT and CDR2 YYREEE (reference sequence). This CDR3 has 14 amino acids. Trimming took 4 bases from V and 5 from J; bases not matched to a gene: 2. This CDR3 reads CASSALAGENIQYF. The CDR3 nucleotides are TGTGCCAGCAGCGCACTAGCGGGGGAAAACATTCAGTACTTC.

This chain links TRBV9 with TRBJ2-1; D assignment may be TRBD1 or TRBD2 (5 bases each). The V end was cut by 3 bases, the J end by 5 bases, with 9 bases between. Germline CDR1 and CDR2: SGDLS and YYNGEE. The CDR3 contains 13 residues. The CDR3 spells CASSGDADNEQFF. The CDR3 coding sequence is TGTGCCAGCAGCGGGGACGCCGACAATGAGCAGTTCTTC.

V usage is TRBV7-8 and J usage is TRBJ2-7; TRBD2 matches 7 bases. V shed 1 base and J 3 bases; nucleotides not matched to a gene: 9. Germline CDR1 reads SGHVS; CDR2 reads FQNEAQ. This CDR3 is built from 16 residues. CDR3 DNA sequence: TGTGCCAGCAGCTTAGGGTCTGGGACTAACCTCTACGAGCAGTACTTC. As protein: CASSLGSGTNLYEQYF.

The CDR3 loop reads CASSEPSGAYNEQFF. The CDR3 nucleotides are TGCGCCAGCAGTGAGCCGAGTGGGGCCTACAATGAGCAGTTCTTC. The chain employs TRBV10-2 and TRBJ2-1; D not certain. Trimming stripped 2 bases from V and 2 bases from J, with 10 bases between. This CDR3 comprises 15 residues. CDR1 and CDR2 (germline): WSHSY, SAAADI.

Here the CDR3 reads CASSRPYTEAFF. In DNA form, the CDR3 reads TGTGCCAGCAGCAGACCTTACACTGAAGCTTTCTTT. The chain recombines TRBV13 with TRBJ1-1; D is unresolved. The CDR3 extends over 12 amino acids. Germline-derived CDR1 and CDR2 are PRHDT and FYEKMQ (reference sequence). Trimming removed 5 bases from V and 3 bases from J, with 7 bases in between.

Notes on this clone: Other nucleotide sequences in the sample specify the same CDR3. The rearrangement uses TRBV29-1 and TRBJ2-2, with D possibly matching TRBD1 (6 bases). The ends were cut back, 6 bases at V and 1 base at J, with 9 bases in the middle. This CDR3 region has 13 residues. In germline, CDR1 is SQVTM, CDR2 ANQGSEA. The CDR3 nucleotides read TGCAGCGTAGAGGGGGAGAACACCGGGGAGCTGTTTTTT. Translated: CSVEGENTGELFF.

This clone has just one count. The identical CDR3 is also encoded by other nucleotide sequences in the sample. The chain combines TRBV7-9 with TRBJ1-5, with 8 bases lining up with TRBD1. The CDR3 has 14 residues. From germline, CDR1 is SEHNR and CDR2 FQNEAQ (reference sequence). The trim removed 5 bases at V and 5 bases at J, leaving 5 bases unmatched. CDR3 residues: CASSLGQGDQPQHF. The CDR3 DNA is TGTGCCAGCAGCCTCGGACAGGGAGATCAGCCCCAGCATTTT.

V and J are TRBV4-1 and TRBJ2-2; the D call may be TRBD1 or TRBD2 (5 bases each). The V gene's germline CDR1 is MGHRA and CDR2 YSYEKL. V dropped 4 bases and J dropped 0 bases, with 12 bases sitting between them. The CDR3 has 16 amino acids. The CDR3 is CASSPPRGSNTGELFF. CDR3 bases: TGCGCCAGCAGCCCCCCGAGGGGATCGAACACCGGGGAGCTGTTTTTT.

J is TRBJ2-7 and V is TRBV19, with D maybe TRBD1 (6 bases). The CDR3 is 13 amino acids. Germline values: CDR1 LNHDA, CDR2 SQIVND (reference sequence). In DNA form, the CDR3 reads TGTGCGGGGGCGCGGGCCGGGTTTCGCGAGCAGTACTTC. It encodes CAGARAGFREQYF.

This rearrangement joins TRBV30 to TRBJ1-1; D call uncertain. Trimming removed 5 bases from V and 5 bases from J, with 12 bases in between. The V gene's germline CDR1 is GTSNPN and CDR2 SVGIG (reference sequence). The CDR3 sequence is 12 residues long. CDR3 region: CAWDTMGTEAFF. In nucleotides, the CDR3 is TGTGCCTGGGATACAATGGGAACTGAAGCTTTCTTT.

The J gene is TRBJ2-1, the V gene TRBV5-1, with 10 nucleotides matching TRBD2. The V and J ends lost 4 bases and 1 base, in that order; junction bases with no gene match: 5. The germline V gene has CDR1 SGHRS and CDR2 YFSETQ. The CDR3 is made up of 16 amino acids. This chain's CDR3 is CASSLTLAGSYNEQFF. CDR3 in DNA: TGCGCCAGCAGCCTGACACTAGCGGGATCCTACAATGAGCAGTTCTTC.

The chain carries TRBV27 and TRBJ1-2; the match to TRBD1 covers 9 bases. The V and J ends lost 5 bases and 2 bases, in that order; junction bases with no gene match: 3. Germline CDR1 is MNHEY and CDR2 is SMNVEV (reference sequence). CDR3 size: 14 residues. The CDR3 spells CASSRDRANYGYTF. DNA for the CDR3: TGTGCCAGCAGTCGGGACAGGGCAAACTATGGCTACACCTTC.

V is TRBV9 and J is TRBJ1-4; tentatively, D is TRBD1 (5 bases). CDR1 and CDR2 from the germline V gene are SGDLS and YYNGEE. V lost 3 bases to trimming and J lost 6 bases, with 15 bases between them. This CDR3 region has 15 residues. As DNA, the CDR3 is TGTGCCAGCAGCGCGGATGGTGCGGGGGATGAAAAACTGTTTTTT. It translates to CASSADGAGDEKLFF. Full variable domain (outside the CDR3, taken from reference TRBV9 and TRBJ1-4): DSGVTQTPKHLITATGQRVTLRCSPRSGDLSVYWYQQSLDQGLQFLIQYYNGEERAKGNILERFSAQQFPDLHSELNLSSLELGDSALYFCASSADGAGDEKLFFGSGTQLSVL.

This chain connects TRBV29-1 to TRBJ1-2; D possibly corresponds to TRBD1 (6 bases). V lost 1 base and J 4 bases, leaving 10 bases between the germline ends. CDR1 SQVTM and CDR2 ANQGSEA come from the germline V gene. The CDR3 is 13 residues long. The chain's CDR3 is CSVEGTESYGYTF. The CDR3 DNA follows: TGCAGCGTTGAAGGGACAGAGTCCTATGGCTACACCTTC.